Each of the 2 T cell receptor beta chains below was sequenced from the same sample in a study of shared clonotypes between healthy human individuals. As defined, naive CD8 cells were CD45RO-negative and positively selected for CCR7, with terminally differentiated effector memory CD45RA+ cells excluded. TCRdb's copy holds only in-frame clones and misses some; the assay was immunoSEQ multiplex PCR. In the table there are hundreds of thousands of clones, around 96% of which are singletons. Source material: naive CD8+ T cells sorted from blood. The receptors stem from a woman in her 30s in good health.

This clone has a single count. This chain uses TRBV7-9 with TRBJ2-1, with TRBD2 identical over 8 bases. The germline V gene has CDR1 SEHNR and CDR2 FQNEAQ (reference sequence). CDR3 size: 13 residues. V lost 1 base, J lost 8 bases, and 1 base stayed unmatched. For the CDR3, the DNA is TGTGCCAGCAGCTTAGTCGGGAGGGATGAGCAGTTCTTC. This translates into CASSLVGRDEQFF.

The V call is TRBV2, the J call TRBJ2-6, with 8 bases fitting TRBD2. Per the germline V gene, CDR1 is SNHLY and CDR2 is FYNNEI. This CDR3 contains 18 residues. V shed 4 bases and J 0 bases; nucleotides not matched to a gene: 8. The DNA of the CDR3 is TGTGCCAGCAGTGTCACTAGCGGAAGAGACTCTGGGGCCAACGTCCTGACTTTC. Its translation is CASSVTSGRDSGANVLTF. The full variable domain, rest sourced from reference TRBV2 and TRBJ2-6, is EPEVTQTPSHQVTQMGQEVILRCVPISNHLYFYWYRQILGQKVEFLVSFYNNEISEKSEIFDDQFSVERPDGSNFTLKIRSTKLEDSAMYFCASSVTSGRDSGANVLTFGAGSRLTVL.